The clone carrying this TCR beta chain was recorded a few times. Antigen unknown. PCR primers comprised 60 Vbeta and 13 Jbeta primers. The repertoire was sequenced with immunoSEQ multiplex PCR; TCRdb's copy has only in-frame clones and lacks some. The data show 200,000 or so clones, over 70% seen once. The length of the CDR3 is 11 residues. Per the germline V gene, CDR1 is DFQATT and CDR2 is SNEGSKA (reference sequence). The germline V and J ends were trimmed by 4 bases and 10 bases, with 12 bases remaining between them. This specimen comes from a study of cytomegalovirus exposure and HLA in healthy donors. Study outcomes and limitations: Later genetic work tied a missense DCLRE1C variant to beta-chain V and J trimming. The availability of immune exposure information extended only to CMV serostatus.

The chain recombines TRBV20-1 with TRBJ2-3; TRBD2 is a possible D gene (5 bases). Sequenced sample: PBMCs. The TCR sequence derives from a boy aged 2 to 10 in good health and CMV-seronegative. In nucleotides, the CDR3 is TGCAGTGCTAAAGCTAGCAAGGCGCAGTATTTT. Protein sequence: CSAKASKAQYF.